This TCR beta chain was identified during a study of shared T cell receptors in the human thymus. The CDR3 covers 15 residues. V dropped 2 bases and J dropped 2; count of bases not matched to a gene: 6. Germline CDR1 SGHDN, CDR2 FVKESK. TCRdb's copy holds only in-frame clones and misses some; the assay was immunoSEQ multiplex PCR. The sample includes hundreds of thousands of clones, around 87% of them seen just once. This sample was shared with a second study, whose subject was human thymus T cells. That paper states: Congenital heart defects were the reason for the corrective surgery that the donors, healthy Finnish infants, were having. Resections obtained during corrective heart surgery supplied the thymus tissue. Use of V and J genes seemed skewed within the thymic and blood repertoires. Related research described strongly overlapping thymic repertoires in unrelated people.

The J gene is TRBJ2-7, the V gene TRBV14; TRBD2 matches 7 bases. What was sequenced was thymocytes. This receptor was identified in a boy under three years old with a congenital heart defect. The CDR3 sequence is CASSQSGRGAYEQYF. CDR3 coding DNA: TGTGCCAGCAGCCAATCCGGACGGGGGGCCTACGAGCAGTACTTC.